This T cell receptor (beta chain) was recorded in a study of technical replicates of blood from several donors. The CDR3 has 14 residues. V was cut by 8 bases and J by 4 bases, with 15 bases left in between. Germline CDR1 and CDR2: LNHDA and SQIVND (reference sequence). The method was immunoSEQ multiplex PCR; TCRdb's version includes in-frame clones alone and lacks a portion of them. The data hold about 80,000 clones, with about 94% observed a single time. The table lists this clone with a count of one. The chain couples TRBV19 to TRBJ1-5, with a weak D call TRBD1 (6 bases). The source material was T cells isolated from PBMCs. The clonotype originates from a human donor in good health. The CDR3 DNA reads TGTGCCAGTGCGAGGGGACAAGTTAATCAGCCCCAGCATTTT. Residues: CASARGQVNQPQHF.